This record covers a single T cell receptor beta chain. The antigen remains undetermined. This sample is part of a study of STAT3 mutations in large granular lymphocyte leukemia. Findings of the study overall: In T-cell large granular lymphocyte leukemia, about half of patients showed multiple immunodominant subclonotypes.

TCRdb keeps only in-frame clones here, not all; method: immunoSEQ multiplex PCR. The sample holds approximately 27,000 clones, 70% to 80% seen once. Germline loops: CDR1 MNHNS, CDR2 SASEGT. V lost 7 bases and J 4 bases, leaving 16 bases between the germline ends. CDR3 length equals 14 residues. Source material: peripheral blood mononuclear cells. The TCR comes from a woman aged 50 to 65 with T-cell large granular lymphocyte leukemia. Some clones in this sample may be carry-over from other donors' samples. The chain links TRBV6-1 to TRBJ1-1; D ambiguous. As DNA, the CDR3 is TGTGCCAGCACGGTAGACTGGAGAGGCACTGAAGCTTTCTTT. Protein sequence: CASTVDWRGTEAFF.